The present T cell receptor beta chain was sequenced within a study of cytomegalovirus exposure and HLA in healthy donors. PCR employed 60 Vbeta and 13 Jbeta primers. Clones were sequenced by immunoSEQ multiplex PCR, and TCRdb holds only the in-frame ones, with some missing. The sample lists about 150,000 clones, about 70% occurring once. Looked up from germline, CDR1 is SEHNR and CDR2 is FQNEAQ (reference sequence). The V gene lost 5 bases and the J gene lost 0 bases, with 14 bases spanning the gap. This CDR3 contains 15 residues. The chain joins TRBV7-9 to TRBJ2-7, with D possibly TRBD2 on 6 matching bases. Source material: PBMCs. This clonotype was obtained from a male donor in good health and CMV-seronegative. The CDR3 region has the DNA TGTGCCAGCAGCCGGAGACTAGAAAGCTCCTACGAGCAGTACTTC. This encodes CASSRRLESSYEQYF.